The 15 T cell receptor beta chains presented below share a single source sample, sequenced in a study of shared clonotypes between healthy human individuals. Sequencing was performed with immunoSEQ multiplex PCR; in TCRdb, only in-frame clones are kept and a portion is missing. This sample has hundreds of thousands of clones, with approximately 80% found just once. The sequencing sample was made of PBMCs. The source is a woman aged 40 to 49 in good health. Some clones in this sample may be carry-over from other donors' samples.

V is TRBV14 and J is TRBJ1-2; TRBD1 agrees at 8 bases. This CDR3 has 15 residues. V lost 2 bases, J lost 5 bases, and 7 bases stayed unmatched. From germline, CDR1 is SGHDN and CDR2 FVKESK. In nucleotides, the CDR3 is TGTGCCAGCAGCCAATCTCGGACAGGGAGGTATGGCTACACCTTC. Protein sequence: CASSQSRTGRYGYTF.

V usage is TRBV9 and J usage is TRBJ2-2; 7 positions agree with TRBD2. With V trimmed by 4 bases and J by 5 bases, 8 bases remained unmatched. The length of the CDR3 is 15 residues. CDR1 is SGDLS and CDR2 is YYNGEE in the germline V gene. In DNA, the CDR3 is TGTGCCAGCAGCCCGGCGGGAGCTAGTACCGGGGAGCTGTTTTTT. This codes for CASSPAGASTGELFF. Full variable domain (rest looked up from reference TRBV9 and TRBJ2-2): DSGVTQTPKHLITATGQRVTLRCSPRSGDLSVYWYQQSLDQGLQFLIQYYNGEERAKGNILERFSAQQFPDLHSELNLSSLELGDSALYFCASSPAGASTGELFFGEGSRLTVL.

Comments on this clone: With only one base between it and a far larger clone, this is likely a read error. The rearrangement joins TRBV13 to TRBJ1-1; possibly TRBD1 for D (5 bases). This CDR3 comprises 16 residues. Germline V gene data show CDR1 as PRHDT and CDR2 as FYEKMQ (reference sequence). In DNA form, the CDR3 reads TGTGCCAGCAGCTTATTCGGGGCAGGACTGAACGCTGAAGCTTTCTTT. This sequence encodes CASSLFGAGLNAEAFF.

This clone showed up just once. The chain carries TRBV9 and TRBJ2-1, with 8 nucleotides matching TRBD2. With V trimmed by 0 bases and J by 6 bases, 2 bases remained unmatched. CDR1 SGDLS and CDR2 YYNGEE come from the germline V gene. This CDR3 has 14 amino acids. The CDR3 sequence is CASSVAGGGNEQFF. The CDR3 nucleotides read TGTGCCAGCAGCGTAGCGGGAGGGGGCAATGAGCAGTTCTTC.

The V and J genes are TRBV18 and TRBJ2-2; 7 nucleotides match TRBD1. CDR3 length: 16 residues. J was trimmed by 2 bases and V by 2 bases; bases with no gene match: 5. The germline V gene encodes CDR1 KGHSH and CDR2 LQKENI. The DNA of the CDR3 is TGTGCCAGCTCACCAGGTACAGGGGCAAACACCGGGGAGCTGTTTTTT. Its translation: CASSPGTGANTGELFF.

The chain carries TRBV16 and TRBJ2-5, with 7 bases that match TRBD2. The CDR3 totals 13 residues. Trimming took 4 bases from V and 5 from J; bases not matched to a gene: 4. CDR1 is KGHSY and CDR2 is FQNENV in the germline V gene. Written as DNA, the CDR3 is TGTGCCAGCAGCCCCGGACTAGAGGAGACCCAGTACTTC. Translated: CASSPGLEETQYF.

This clone is a singleton in its sample. The rearrangement links TRBV6-5 to TRBJ1-1, with 9 bases that match TRBD1. V trimming: 0 bases; J trimming: 1 base; junction bases outside the gene matches: 3. The V gene's germline CDR1 is MNHEY and CDR2 SVGAGI. This CDR3 region has 16 residues. CDR3 region: CASSYSMGQGNTEAFF. CDR3 bases: TGTGCCAGCAGTTACTCGATGGGACAGGGGAACACTGAAGCTTTCTTT.

The rearrangement uses TRBV11-2 and TRBJ2-1; 8 bases align to TRBD2. Germline-derived CDR1 and CDR2 are SGHAT and FQNNGV. The CDR3 sequence is 14 residues long. V shed 5 bases and J 3 bases; nucleotides not matched to a gene: 3. CDR3 in amino acids: CASSVSGNYNEQFF. CDR3 DNA sequence: TGTGCCAGCAGCGTTAGCGGGAACTACAATGAGCAGTTCTTC.

This clone has a single count. The chain has TRBV29-1 and TRBJ1-1; 7 bases fit TRBD1. This CDR3 spans 13 amino acids. Trimming took 6 bases from V and 0 from J; bases not matched to a gene: 4. Per the germline V gene, CDR1 is SQVTM and CDR2 is ANQGSEA. This CDR3 is CSVPGQLNTEAFF. CDR3 nucleotide sequence: TGCAGCGTCCCGGGACAGCTGAACACTGAAGCTTTCTTT.

V gene TRBV28 combines with J gene TRBJ2-2, with 8 bases that match TRBD2. V lost 2 bases to trimming and J lost 7 bases; unmatched junction nucleotides: 12. This CDR3 has 17 residues. Per germline, CDR1 MDHEN and CDR2 SYDVKM. CDR3 DNA: TGTGCCAGCAGTTTAGGTGTTGGCCTAGCGGGCTTCGGGGAGCTGTTTTTT. Protein product: CASSLGVGLAGFGELFF.

This rearrangement joins TRBV7-3 to TRBJ1-1; the match to TRBD1 covers 10 bases. The V gene end was trimmed by 5 bases and the J gene end by 6 bases; junction bases not matched to a gene: 3. Germline CDR1 and CDR2: SGHTA and FQGTGA. The CDR3 is 13 residues long. CDR3 bases: TGTGCCAGCAGCCGTGGACAGGGGGCTGAAGCTTTCTTT. It codes for CASSRGQGAEAFF.

V and J are TRBV7-3 and TRBJ2-1; no definite D call. V was pared by 8 bases and J by 0 bases, with 14 bases between. The CDR3 length is 15 residues. Germline assignment: CDR1 SGHTA and CDR2 FQGTGA. The CDR3 spells CASGMPLSSYNEQFF. The DNA for the CDR3 is TGTGCCAGCGGGATGCCATTAAGCTCCTACAATGAGCAGTTCTTC.

The chain uses TRBV28 and TRBJ1-5, with D hard to call. Germline V lookup: CDR1 MDHEN, CDR2 SYDVKM. CDR3 length: 11 residues. The ends were cut back, 7 bases at V and 4 bases at J, with 5 bases in the middle. CDR3 sequence: CASMGNQPQHF. CDR3 in DNA: TGTGCCAGCATGGGGAATCAGCCCCAGCATTTT.

This sequence joins TRBV11-2 and TRBJ2-7; no firm D call. The CDR3 has 14 residues. V lost 6 bases, J lost 1 base, and 13 bases lay in between. In germline, CDR1 is SGHAT, CDR2 FQNNGV. The CDR3 sequence is CASRKVTGSYEQYF. CDR3 sequence (DNA): TGTGCCAGCAGAAAAGTGACTGGATCCTACGAGCAGTACTTC.

V usage is TRBV5-5 and J usage is TRBJ2-7; D is ambiguous. Per the germline V gene, CDR1 is SGHKS and CDR2 is YYEKEE (reference sequence). V dropped 1 base and J dropped 0 bases, with 11 bases sitting between them. CDR3 length: 15 residues. CDR3 nucleotide sequence: TGTGCCAGCAGCTTGTCAGGAAGAAGCTCCTACGAGCAGTACTTC. This sequence encodes CASSLSGRSSYEQYF.